Presented here are 21 T cell receptor beta chains from one specimen sequenced in a study of IL-32 and malignant T cell survival in cutaneous lymphoma. Produced via immunoSEQ multiplex PCR; TCRdb's table is partial and in-frame only. The table lists about 900 clones, about 84% of them singletons. These samples are blood from patients with leukemic cutaneous T cell lymphoma, called Sezary syndrome. The sample here was blood, taken on day 0. Receptor source: a human donor with cutaneous T cell lymphoma.

The chain uses TRBV27 and TRBJ2-7, with 9 bases matching TRBD1. The junction had 5 bases not matched to a gene; V was cut back by 8 bases and J by 3 bases. CDR1 and CDR2 from the germline V gene are MNHEY and SMNVEV (reference sequence). The CDR3 loop spans 13 amino acids. The CDR3 is CASRLGQGYEQYF. CDR3 nucleotides: TGTGCCAGCCGACTGGGACAGGGCTACGAGCAGTACTTC.

J is TRBJ2-4 and V is TRBV5-5; 10 bases agree with TRBD2. Losses at the gene ends were 0 bases for V and 7 bases for J; bases not matched to a gene: 7. This CDR3 has 16 amino acids. The V gene's germline CDR1 is SGHKS and CDR2 YYEKEE (reference sequence). DNA of the CDR3: TGTGCCAGCAGCTTGGAGTCTGGGACTAGCGAGAACATTCAGTACTTC. It is translated as CASSLESGTSENIQYF.

This CDR3 is CASSGQGSSTDTQYF. The CDR3 DNA reads as TGTGCCAGCAGTGGACAGGGGTCTAGCACAGATACGCAGTATTTT. This chain links TRBV2 with TRBJ2-3; 8 bases are shared with TRBD1. This CDR3 contains 15 residues. CDR1 is SNHLY, CDR2 FYNNEI, per germline. The trim removed 4 bases at V and 0 bases at J, leaving 3 bases unmatched.

The rearrangement uses TRBV5-1 and TRBJ2-6; a possible D gene is TRBD1 (6 bases). This CDR3 has 18 amino acids. Germline-derived CDR1 and CDR2 are SGHRS and YFSETQ. The ends were cut back, 0 bases at V and 4 bases at J, with 17 bases in the middle. The CDR3 DNA reads as TGCGCCAGCAGCTTGGGGACAGTCCCCGGGGTCGGGGCCAACGTCCTGACTTTC. Its translation: CASSLGTVPGVGANVLTF. The entire variable domain, with the rest obtained from reference TRBV5-1 and TRBJ2-6, is as follows: KAGVTQTPRYLIKTRGQQVTLSCSPISGHRSVSWYQQTPGQGLQFLFEYFSETQRNKGNFPGRFSGRQFSNSRSEMNVSTLELGDSALYLCASSLGTVPGVGANVLTFGAGSRLTVL.

The V gene is TRBV27, the J gene TRBJ2-3; 10 bases line up with TRBD2. The CDR3 contains 15 residues. CDR1 MNHEY and CDR2 SMNVEV come from the germline V gene (reference sequence). Losses at the gene ends were 5 bases for V and 5 bases for J; bases not matched to a gene: 7. The CDR3 DNA sequence: TGTGCCAGCAGTCCCCTAGCGGGGGCAAGAGATACGCAGTATTTT. Amino acids: CASSPLAGARDTQYF.

The genes are TRBV2 and TRBJ2-6, with no clear D. The germline gives CDR1 SNHLY, CDR2 FYNNEI. V gave up 4 bases and J gave up 2 bases, with 3 bases separating them. The CDR3 runs 13 residues. The chain's CDR3 is CASSVTGANVLTF. The CDR3 region has the DNA TGTGCCAGCAGTGTAACTGGGGCCAACGTCCTGACTTTC.

This chain links TRBV11-3 with TRBJ2-7; the D is unclear. The CDR3 consists of 15 residues. V gave up 5 bases and J gave up 3 bases, with 17 bases separating them. Germline assignment: CDR1 SGHNT and CDR2 YENEEA. CDR3 sequence reads: CASSSSLPTNYEQYF. The CDR3 nucleotides read TGTGCCAGCAGCAGTTCCCTTCCTACAAACTACGAGCAGTACTTC.

The chain combines TRBV15 with TRBJ1-1; 7 positions match TRBD1. V lost 1 base and J lost 4; bases outside the gene matches: 9. CDR3 size: 16 residues. Germline V gives CDR1 LNHNV, CDR2 YYDKDF (reference sequence). The CDR3 sequence: CATSRGPTGSSTEAFF. The CDR3 nucleotides are TGTGCCACCAGCAGAGGGCCGACAGGGTCGAGCACTGAAGCTTTCTTT.

The genes are TRBV28 and TRBJ2-5; D tentatively reads TRBD1 or TRBD2 (5 bases each). The CDR3 runs to 13 residues. The germline V gene encodes CDR1 MDHEN and CDR2 SYDVKM. Trimming shortened V by 3 bases and J by 5 bases, and 10 bases separated the two germline ends. The CDR3 nucleotides read TGTGCCAGCAGTTTTCGGGGACGGGAGACCCAGTACTTC. It translates to CASSFRGRETQYF.

The gene calls are TRBV27 and TRBJ2-3; D not resolved. The germline V gene has CDR1 MNHEY and CDR2 SMNVEV (reference sequence). The germline V and J ends were trimmed by 7 bases and 5 bases, with 7 bases remaining between them. This CDR3 is 11 amino acids long. The CDR3 DNA follows: TGTGCCAGCACCTTCGGAGATACGCAGTATTTT. Translation: CASTFGDTQYF.

In this sample, this clone turned up once. This rearrangement joins TRBV6-5 to TRBJ1-2; 7 bases agree with TRBD1. The CDR3 is 15 residues long. The germline V gene has CDR1 MNHEY and CDR2 SVGAGI. J lost 1 base, V lost 2 bases, and 4 bases had no gene match. The CDR3 loop reads CASSYNGQVNYGYTF. CDR3 sequence (DNA): TGTGCCAGCAGTTACAACGGACAGGTTAACTATGGCTACACCTTC.

The gene calls are TRBV6-5 and TRBJ2-2; D unresolved. Trimming cost V 5 bases and J 6 bases, with 4 bases left between them. The germline gives CDR1 MNHEY, CDR2 SVGAGI. The CDR3 length is 11 residues. CDR3 nucleotides: TGTGCCAGCAGTCGGTCCGGGGAGCTGTTTTTT. Encoded protein: CASSRSGELFF.

The chain has TRBV4-3 and TRBJ1-2, with 8 positions matching TRBD1. The CDR3 loop spans 17 amino acids. Germline CDR1 LGHNA, CDR2 YSLEER. V lost 0 bases to trimming and J lost 8 bases; unmatched junction nucleotides: 14. CDR3 nucleotide sequence: TGCGCCAGCAGCCAAGATAGACAGGGGTCATTAAGTGAAGGCTACACCTTC. It specifies CASSQDRQGSLSEGYTF.

The chain has TRBV7-8 and TRBJ2-7; no firm D call. Germline loops: CDR1 SGHVS, CDR2 FQNEAQ. This CDR3 has 11 amino acids. The germline V and J ends were trimmed by 1 base and 7 bases, with 5 bases remaining between them. The CDR3 DNA reads TGTGCCAGCAGCTTAGTAGATGAGCAGTACTTC. The encoded protein is CASSLVDEQYF.

The V call is TRBV4-1, the J call TRBJ2-7; D possibly corresponds to TRBD1 (5 bases). This CDR3 is built from 15 residues. Trimming pared 6 bases from V and 2 bases from J, leaving 17 bases between. CDR1 and CDR2 (germline): MGHRA, YSYEKL. The CDR3 DNA reads TGCGCCAGCAGTCTAAGACAGACCAGCCCCTACGAGCAGTACTTC. Translation gives CASSLRQTSPYEQYF.

This rearrangement joins TRBV5-4 to TRBJ2-6; D may be TRBD1 (5 bases). The germline CDR1 and CDR2 sequences are SGHNT and YYREEE (reference sequence). V gave up 0 bases and J gave up 0 bases, with 10 bases separating them. CDR3 length: 17 amino acids. The CDR3: CASSLGGTGSGANVLTF. CDR3 nucleotide sequence: TGTGCCAGCAGCTTGGGGGGCACGGGCTCTGGGGCCAACGTCCTGACTTTC.

V gene TRBV10-2 combines with J gene TRBJ1-1; D unclear. The CDR3 is made up of 14 amino acids. Germline V gene lookup returns CDR1 WSHSY and CDR2 SAAADI. The ends were cut back, 10 bases at V and 11 bases at J, with 26 bases in the middle. This CDR3 reads CATYSGYMSGWAFF. The CDR3 DNA is TGCGCCACCTATTCGGGGTATATGAGCGGATGGGCTTTCTTT.

V gene TRBV10-1 combines with J gene TRBJ2-6; D gene uncertain. Germline CDR1 WNHNN, CDR2 SYGVQD (reference sequence). Deletions cut 5 bases from V and 5 bases from J, with 22 bases between. CDR3 length: 18 residues. The CDR3 sequence is CASSMSVIAQSRANVLTF. CDR3 in DNA: TGCGCCAGCAGTATGTCGGTGATCGCACAAAGTCGGGCCAACGTCCTGACTTTC.

The chain couples TRBV11-2 to TRBJ2-7; no reliable D call. The CDR3 sequence is 15 residues long. V was pared by 5 bases and J by 3 bases, with 17 bases between. CDR1 is SGHAT, CDR2 FQNNGV, per germline. This chain's CDR3 is CASSSSLPTNYEQYF. The DNA of the CDR3 is TGTGCCAGCAGCAGTTCCCTTCCTACAAACTACGAGCAGTACTTC.

The rearrangement links TRBV27 to TRBJ2-7; TRBD1 agrees at 9 bases. The CDR3 length is 15 residues. CDR1 MNHEY and CDR2 SMNVEV come from the germline V gene (reference sequence). Trimming at V came to 4 bases and at J to 5 bases, leaving 9 bases not matched to a gene. The CDR3 loop reads CASSSSGTGIDEQYF. In DNA, the CDR3 is TGTGCCAGCAGTTCCTCTGGGACAGGGATCGACGAGCAGTACTTC.

This chain connects TRBV7-9 to TRBJ2-1; 11 bases fit TRBD1. V was pared by 7 bases and J by 7 bases, with 9 bases of the junction left unmatched. Germline loops: CDR1 SEHNR, CDR2 FQNEAQ (reference sequence). This CDR3 has 15 residues. CDR3 sequence reads: CASNNRDRGSNEQFF. CDR3 in DNA: TGTGCCAGCAACAACCGGGACAGGGGGTCGAATGAGCAGTTCTTC.